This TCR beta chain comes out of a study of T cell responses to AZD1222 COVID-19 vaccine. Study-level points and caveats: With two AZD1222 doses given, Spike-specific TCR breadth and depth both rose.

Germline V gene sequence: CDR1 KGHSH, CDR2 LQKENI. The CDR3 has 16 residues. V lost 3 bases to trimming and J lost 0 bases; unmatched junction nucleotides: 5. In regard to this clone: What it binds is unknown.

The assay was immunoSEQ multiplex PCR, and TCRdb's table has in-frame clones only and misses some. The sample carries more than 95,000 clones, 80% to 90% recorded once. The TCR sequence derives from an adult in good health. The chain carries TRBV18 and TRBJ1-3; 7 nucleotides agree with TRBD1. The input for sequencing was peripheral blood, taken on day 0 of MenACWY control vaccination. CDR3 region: CASSPLDRVSGNTIYF. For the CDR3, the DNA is TGTGCCAGCTCACCCCTTGACAGGGTCTCTGGAAACACCATATATTTT.